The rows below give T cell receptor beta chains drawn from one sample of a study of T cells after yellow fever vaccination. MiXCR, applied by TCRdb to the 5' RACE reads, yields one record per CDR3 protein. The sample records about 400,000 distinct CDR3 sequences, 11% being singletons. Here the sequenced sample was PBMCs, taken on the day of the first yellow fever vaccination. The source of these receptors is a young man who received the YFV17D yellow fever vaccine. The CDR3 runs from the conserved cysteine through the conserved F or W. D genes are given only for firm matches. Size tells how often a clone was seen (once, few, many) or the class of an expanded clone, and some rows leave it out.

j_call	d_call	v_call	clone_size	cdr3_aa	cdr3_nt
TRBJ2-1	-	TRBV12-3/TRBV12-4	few	CASSRNPGEQFF	TGTGCCAGCAGTCGGAACCCGGGGGAGCAGTTCTTC
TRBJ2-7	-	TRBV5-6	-	CASSVGTTYEQYF	TGTGCCAGCAGCGTCGGGACGACCTACGAGCAGTACTTC
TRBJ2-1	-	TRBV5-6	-	CASSLEYRYNEQFF	TGTGCCAGCAGCTTAGAGTATCGCTACAATGAGCAGTTCTTC
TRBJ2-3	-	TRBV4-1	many	CASSQARARADTQYF	TGCGCCAGCAGCCAAGCCCGGGCCAGAGCAGATACGCAGTATTTT
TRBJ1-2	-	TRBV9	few	CASNSLSGYRGYTF	TGTGCCAGCAACTCTCTGAGTGGGTATCGGGGCTACACCTTC
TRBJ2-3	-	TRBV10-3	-	CAITPREQTDTQYF	TGTGCCATCACGCCTAGGGAACAAACAGATACGCAGTATTTT
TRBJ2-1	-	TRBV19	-	CASSISRYNEQFF	TGTGCCAGTAGTATTAGCCGGTACAATGAGCAGTTCTTC
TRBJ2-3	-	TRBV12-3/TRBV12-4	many	CASSLTGYPQYF	TGTGCCAGCAGTTTAACAGGGTACCCGCAGTATTTT
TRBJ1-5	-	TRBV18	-	CASSRSGDQPQHF	TGTGCCAGCTCCCGATCGGGGGATCAGCCCCAGCATTTT
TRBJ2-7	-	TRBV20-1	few	CSARDLGRDSYEQYF	TGCAGTGCTAGAGATCTGGGCAGGGACTCCTACGAGCAGTACTTC
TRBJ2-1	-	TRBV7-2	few	CASSPYSSSYNEQFF	TGTGCCAGCAGCCCCTACAGCAGCTCCTACAATGAGCAGTTCTTC
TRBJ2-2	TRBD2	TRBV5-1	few	CASSPGLAGDYTGELFF	TGCGCCAGCAGCCCGGGGCTAGCGGGGGACTACACCGGGGAGCTGTTTTTT
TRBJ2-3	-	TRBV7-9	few	CASSRMDGFTDTQYF	TGTGCCAGCAGCCGGATGGACGGATTCACAGATACGCAGTATTTT
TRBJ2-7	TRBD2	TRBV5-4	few	CASSQTSGGWEQYF	TGTGCCAGCAGCCAAACTAGCGGGGGATGGGAGCAGTACTTC
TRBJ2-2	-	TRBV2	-	CASSSQFTGELLF	TGTGCCAGCAGTTCCCAATTCACCGGGGAGCTGCTTTTT
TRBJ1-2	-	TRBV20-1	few	CSAASGVTNYGYTF	TGCAGTGCCGCTTCGGGGGTCACCAACTATGGCTACACCTTC
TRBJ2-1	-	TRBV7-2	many	CASSLIFGVQFF	TGTGCCAGCAGCCTGATCTTCGGGGTTCAGTTCTTC
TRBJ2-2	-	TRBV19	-	CASSNLGSANTGELFF	TGTGCCAGTAGTAACCTCGGGAGCGCGAACACCGGGGAGCTGTTTTTT
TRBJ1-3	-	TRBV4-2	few	CASSQGHGGLDGNTIYF	TGTGCCAGCAGCCAAGGTCACGGGGGACTTGATGGAAACACCATATATTTT
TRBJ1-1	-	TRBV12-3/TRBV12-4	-	CASSFRGFIEAFF	TGTGCCAGCAGTTTCCGGGGGTTTATTGAAGCTTTCTTT
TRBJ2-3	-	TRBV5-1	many	CASNSAGQRTDTQYF	TGCGCCAGCAATTCCGCTGGACAGCGCACAGATACGCAGTATTTT
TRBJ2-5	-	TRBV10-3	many	CAISRATLQETQYF	TGTGCCATCAGCAGGGCGACCCTACAAGAGACCCAGTACTTC
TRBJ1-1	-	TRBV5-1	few	CASSSGLHTRDTEAFF	TGCGCCAGCAGTTCGGGACTACACACAAGGGACACTGAAGCTTTCTTT
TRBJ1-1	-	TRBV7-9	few	CASSLGPAANTEAFF	TGTGCCAGCAGCTTGGGCCCGGCTGCGAACACTGAAGCTTTCTTT
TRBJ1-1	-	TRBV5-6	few	CASSLEQELEAFF	TGTGCCAGCAGCTTGGAACAGGAACTTGAAGCTTTCTTT
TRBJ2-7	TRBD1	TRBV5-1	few	CASTAGTGSFEQYF	TGCGCCAGCACCGCCGGGACAGGGTCGTTTGAGCAGTACTTC
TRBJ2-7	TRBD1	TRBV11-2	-	CASSLDPGQGAIEQYF	TGTGCCAGCAGCTTAGATCCGGGACAGGGGGCTATCGAGCAGTACTTC
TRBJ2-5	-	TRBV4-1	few	CASSQGAAPMTQYF	TGCGCCAGCAGCCAAGGGGCGGCGCCTATGACCCAGTACTTC
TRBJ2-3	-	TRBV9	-	CASSVEVNPLADTQYF	TGTGCCAGCAGCGTAGAGGTCAACCCCCTGGCAGATACGCAGTATTTT
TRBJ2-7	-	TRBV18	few	CASSLTSGELDEQYF	TGTGCCAGCTCACTTACTTCAGGGGAATTGGACGAGCAGTACTTC
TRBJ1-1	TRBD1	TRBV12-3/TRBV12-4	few	CASSLTGATEAFF	TGTGCCAGCAGTCTGACAGGGGCCACTGAAGCTTTCTTT
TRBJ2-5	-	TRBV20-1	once	CSARDNHFQETQYF	TGCAGTGCTAGAGATAACCACTTCCAAGAGACCCAGTACTTC
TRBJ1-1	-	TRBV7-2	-	CASSARTAMNTEAFF	TGTGCCAGCAGCGCTAGGACAGCGATGAACACTGAAGCTTTCTTT
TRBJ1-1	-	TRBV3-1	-	CASSLRGSPEAFF	TGTGCCAGCAGCCTCAGGGGATCCCCTGAAGCTTTCTTT
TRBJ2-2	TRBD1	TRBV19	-	CASSFNRGKKPGEQFF	TGTGCCAGTAGTTTTAACAGGGGGAAAAAGCCCGGGGAGCAGTTTTTT
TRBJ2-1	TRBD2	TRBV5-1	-	CASSSSGLAGIVYNEQFF	TGCGCCAGCAGCTCATCCGGACTAGCGGGAATCGTCTACAATGAGCAGTTCTTC
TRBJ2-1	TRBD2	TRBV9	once	CASTVSGGASEQFF	TGTGCCAGCACCGTTAGCGGGGGAGCCTCAGAGCAGTTCTTC
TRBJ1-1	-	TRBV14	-	CASSPGHTEAFF	TGTGCCAGCAGCCCTGGGCACACTGAAGCTTTCTTT
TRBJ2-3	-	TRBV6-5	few	CASSLYSADTQYF	TGTGCCAGCAGTTTATATAGCGCAGATACGCAGTATTTT
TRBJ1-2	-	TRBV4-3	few	CASSQSVTGSGYTF	TGCGCCAGCAGCCAAAGCGTTACGGGGAGTGGCTACACCTTC
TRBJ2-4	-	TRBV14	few	CASSQEAKNIQYF	TGTGCCAGCAGCCAGGAAGCCAAAAACATTCAGTACTTC
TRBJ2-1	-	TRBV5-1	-	CASSSGTAEQNNEQFF	TGCGCCAGCAGCAGCGGGACAGCCGAACAGAACAATGAGCAGTTCTTC
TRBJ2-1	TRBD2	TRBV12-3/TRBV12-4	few	CASSQRISGEGNEQFF	TGTGCCAGCAGCCAACGCATATCGGGGGAGGGCAATGAGCAGTTCTTC
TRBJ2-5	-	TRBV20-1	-	CSALTETQYF	TGCAGTGCGCTGACAGAGACCCAGTACTTC
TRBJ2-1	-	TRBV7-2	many	CASSLVRDAYNEQFF	TGTGCCAGCAGCTTAGTAAGGGACGCCTACAATGAGCAGTTCTTC
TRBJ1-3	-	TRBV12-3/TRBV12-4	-	CASSLVWGFAGNTIYF	TGTGCCAGCAGTTTAGTTTGGGGCTTTGCTGGAAACACCATATATTTT
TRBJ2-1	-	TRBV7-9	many	CASSPPRISDEQFF	TGTGCCAGCAGCCCGCCCAGGATCAGTGATGAGCAGTTCTTC
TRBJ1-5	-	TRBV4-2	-	CAMGTGLVCQPQHF	TGTGCCATGGGCACAGGGCTGGTCTGTCAGCCCCAGCATTTT
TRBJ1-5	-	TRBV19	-	CATNQGFNQPQHF	TGTGCCACCAACCAGGGGTTCAATCAGCCCCAGCATTTT
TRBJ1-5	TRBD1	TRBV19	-	CASKDGRGPQPQHF	TGTGCCAGTAAAGATGGGAGGGGGCCTCAGCCCCAGCATTTT
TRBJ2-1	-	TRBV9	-	CASSVGQGPLYEQFF	TGTGCCAGCAGCGTAGGCCAGGGTCCCTTGTATGAGCAGTTCTTC
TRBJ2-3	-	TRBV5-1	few	CASSLATGRTDTQYF	TGCGCCAGCAGCTTGGCTACGGGGAGAACAGATACGCAGTATTTT
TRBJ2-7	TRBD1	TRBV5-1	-	CASSLRTGGNYEQYF	TGCGCCAGCAGCCTCCGGACAGGGGGAAACTACGAGCAGTACTTC